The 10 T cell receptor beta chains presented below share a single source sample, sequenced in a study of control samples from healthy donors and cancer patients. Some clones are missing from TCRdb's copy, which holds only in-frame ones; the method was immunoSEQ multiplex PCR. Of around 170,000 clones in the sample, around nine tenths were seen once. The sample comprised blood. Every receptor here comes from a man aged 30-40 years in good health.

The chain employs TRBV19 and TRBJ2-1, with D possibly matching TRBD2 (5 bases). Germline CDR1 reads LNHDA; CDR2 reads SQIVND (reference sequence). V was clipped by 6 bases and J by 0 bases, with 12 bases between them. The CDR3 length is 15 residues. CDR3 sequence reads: CASRDSRSSYNEQFF. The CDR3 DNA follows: TGTGCCAGTAGGGACTCCAGGAGCTCCTACAATGAGCAGTTCTTC. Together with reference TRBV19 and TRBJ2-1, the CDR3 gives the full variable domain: DGGITQSPKYLFRKEGQNVTLSCEQNLNHDAMYWYRQDPGQGLRLIYYSQIVNDFQKGDIAEGYSVSREKKESFPLTVTSAQKNPTAFYLCASRDSRSSYNEQFFGPGTRLTVL.

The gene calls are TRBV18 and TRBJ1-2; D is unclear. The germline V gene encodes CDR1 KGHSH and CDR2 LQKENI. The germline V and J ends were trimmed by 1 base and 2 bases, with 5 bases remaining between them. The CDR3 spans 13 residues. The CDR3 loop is CASSPQKNYGYTF. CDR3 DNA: TGTGCCAGCTCACCACAGAAGAACTATGGCTACACCTTC. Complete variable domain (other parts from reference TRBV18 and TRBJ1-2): NAGVMQNPRHLVRRRGQEARLRCSPMKGHSHVYWYRQLPEEGLKFMVYLQKENIIDESGMPKERFSAEFPKEGPSILRIQQVVRGDSAAYFCASSPQKNYGYTFGSGTRLTVV.

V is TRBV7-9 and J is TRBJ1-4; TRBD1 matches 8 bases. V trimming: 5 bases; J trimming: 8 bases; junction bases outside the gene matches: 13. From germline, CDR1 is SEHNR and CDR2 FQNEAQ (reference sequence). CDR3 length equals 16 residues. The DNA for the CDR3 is TGTGCCAGCAGCACGCAGCCACAGGGGGGTTTAGAAAAACTGTTTTTT. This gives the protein CASSTQPQGGLEKLFF.

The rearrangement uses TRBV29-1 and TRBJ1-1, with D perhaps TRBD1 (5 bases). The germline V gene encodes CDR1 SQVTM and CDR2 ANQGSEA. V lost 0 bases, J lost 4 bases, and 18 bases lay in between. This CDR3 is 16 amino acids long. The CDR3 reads CSVEDLEGNRGTEAFF. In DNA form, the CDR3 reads TGCAGCGTTGAAGATTTGGAAGGGAATAGGGGCACTGAAGCTTTCTTT.

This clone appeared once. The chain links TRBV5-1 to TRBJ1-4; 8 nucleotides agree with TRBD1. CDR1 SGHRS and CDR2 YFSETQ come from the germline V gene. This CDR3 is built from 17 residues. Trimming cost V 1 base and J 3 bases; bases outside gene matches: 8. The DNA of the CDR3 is TGCGCCAGCAGCTTGTTGACAGGGGCGCAGGCTAATGAAAAACTGTTTTTT. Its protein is CASSLLTGAQANEKLFF.

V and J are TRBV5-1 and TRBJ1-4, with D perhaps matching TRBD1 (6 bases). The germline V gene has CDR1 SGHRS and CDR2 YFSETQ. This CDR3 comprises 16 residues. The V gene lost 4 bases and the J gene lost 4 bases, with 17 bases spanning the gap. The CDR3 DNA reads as TGCGCCAGCAGCCTGGCCGCAGGGGTCGGTAATGAAAAACTGTTTTTT. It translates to CASSLAAGVGNEKLFF.

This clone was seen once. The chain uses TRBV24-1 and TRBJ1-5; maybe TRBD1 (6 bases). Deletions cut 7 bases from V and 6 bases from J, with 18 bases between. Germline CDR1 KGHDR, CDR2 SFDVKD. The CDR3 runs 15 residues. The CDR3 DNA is TGTGCCACCAGCCCGAGGGCACAGGGTACTCAGCCCCAGCATTTT. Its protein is CATSPRAQGTQPQHF.

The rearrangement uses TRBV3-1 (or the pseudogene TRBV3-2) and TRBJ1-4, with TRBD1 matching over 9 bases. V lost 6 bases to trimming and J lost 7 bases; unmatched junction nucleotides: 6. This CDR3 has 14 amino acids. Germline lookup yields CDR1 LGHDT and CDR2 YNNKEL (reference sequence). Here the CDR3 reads CASRRQGGTEKLFF. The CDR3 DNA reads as TGTGCCAGCAGACGACAGGGGGGAACTGAAAAACTGTTTTTT.

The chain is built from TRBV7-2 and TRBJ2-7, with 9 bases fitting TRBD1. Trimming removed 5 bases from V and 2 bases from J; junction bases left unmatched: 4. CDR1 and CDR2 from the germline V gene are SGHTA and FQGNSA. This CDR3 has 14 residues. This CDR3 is CASSRGQGTYEQYF. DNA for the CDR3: TGTGCCAGCAGCCGTGGACAGGGGACCTACGAGCAGTACTTC.

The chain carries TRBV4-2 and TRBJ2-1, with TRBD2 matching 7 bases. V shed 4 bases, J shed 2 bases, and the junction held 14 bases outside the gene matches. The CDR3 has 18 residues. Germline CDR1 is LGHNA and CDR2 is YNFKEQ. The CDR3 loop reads CASSPHATGGLTYNEQFF. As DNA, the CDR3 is TGTGCCAGCAGCCCCCATGCGACGGGAGGACTCACCTACAATGAGCAGTTCTTC.